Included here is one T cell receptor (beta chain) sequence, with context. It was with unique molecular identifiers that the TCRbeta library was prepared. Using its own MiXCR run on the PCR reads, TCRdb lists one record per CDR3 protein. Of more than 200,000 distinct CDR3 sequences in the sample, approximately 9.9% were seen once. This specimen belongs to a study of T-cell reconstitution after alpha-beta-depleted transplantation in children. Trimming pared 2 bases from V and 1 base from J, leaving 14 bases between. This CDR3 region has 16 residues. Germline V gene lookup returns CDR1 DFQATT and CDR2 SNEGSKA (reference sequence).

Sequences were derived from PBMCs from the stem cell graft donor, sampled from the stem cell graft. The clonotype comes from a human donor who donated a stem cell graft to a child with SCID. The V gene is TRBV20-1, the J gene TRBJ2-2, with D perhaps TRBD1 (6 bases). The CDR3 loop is CSARSTGTKNTGELFF. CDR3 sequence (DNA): TGCAGTGCTAGATCTACCGGGACAAAGAACACCGGGGAGCTGTTTTTT.